This TCR beta chain is drawn from a study of molecular identifiers for immune sequencing clone quantification. Investigators produced naive CD8 libraries from about 19,000 to 1,100,000 sorted cells, drawing on 10%, 30% or 50% RNA. Based on a CD8+CD4-CCR7+CD45RA+ profile, naive CD8 T cells were sorted. TCRdb called the PCR reads again in MiXCR, with one record for every CDR3 protein. The sample lists nearly 650,000 distinct CDR3 sequences; about 25% were seen once. CDR1 MNHEY and CDR2 SVGAGI come from the germline V gene. Trimming removed 0 bases at V and 5 bases at J, with 13 bases between. This CDR3 is built from 16 residues. Turning to this clonotype: A read error is possible here, since a much larger clone lies one base away.

Specimen: naive CD8+ T cells from blood, with Jurkat cell RNA spiked in. The subset was: FACS-sorted CD8+CD4-CCR7+CD45RA+ naive T cells. This sequence joins TRBV6-5 and TRBJ2-2, with D perhaps matching TRBD1 (6 bases). The source of this sequence is a human donor in good health. Some libraries in this study had Jurkat cell RNA spiked in. CDR3 in DNA: TGTGCCAGCAGTTACTCCGGGGCAGGGGTTACCGGGGAGCTGTTTTTT. Residues: CASSYSGAGVTGELFF.